This is a list of T cell receptor beta chains from one sample in a study of CD8 T cells in Susac syndrome. TCRdb itself ran the immunoSEQ multiplex PCR reads through MiXCR, one entry per CDR3 protein. The sample includes about 190,000 distinct CDR3 sequences, around 95% of them seen just once. Sequencing used CD4+ T cells from PBMCs. All receptors come from a human donor with Susac syndrome. Each CDR3 is given with its conserved first and last residue.

V gene,CDR3 protein
TRBV12-3/TRBV12-4,CASRMTSGGQYF
TRBV30,CAWSVSGHEQYF
TRBV9,CASSAPTGDEQFF
TRBV6-5,CASSYSAGELFF
TRBV7-7,CASRPGTGGQETQYF
TRBV2,CASSAGQGRHNEQFF
TRBV5-1,CASSPGQRTYNEQFF
TRBV12-3/TRBV12-4,CASSPWGRDYEQYF
TRBV7-9,CASSPDGPYGYTF
TRBV30,CAWTSGYTDTQYF
TRBV2,CASSDGQGGSTNEKLFF
TRBV3-1,CASSRTTGGLGETQYF
TRBV20-1,CSAHQGVGETQYF
TRBV30,CAVRRGPGELFF
TRBV6-4,CASSPRGGSNYGYTF
TRBV4-2,CASSPRSGRKETQYF
TRBV6-1,CASEDRGHDYGYTF
TRBV30,CAWSGRQGSHSGNTIYF
TRBV7-3,CASSSAQGRNEQFF
TRBV12-3/TRBV12-4,CASSFSGVNQPQHF
TRBV2,CASSLFTDTQYF
TRBV7-3,CASSGTGANYGYTF
TRBV9,CASSVDVTGELFF
TRBV30,CAWGATGTGYTF
TRBV24-1,CATSDRTGGSGETQYF
TRBV4-3,CASSQDLGMWSTEAFF
TRBV6-6,CASTMGTGAYEQYF
TRBV20-1,CSARGSGTGSYEQYF
TRBV20-1,CSARRAGEGSGYTF
TRBV30,CAWSPDRVPDTDTQYF
TRBV29-1,CSVNPGAGETQYF
TRBV6-2/TRBV6-3,CASWEPGRYNEQFF
TRBV29-1,CSVAPAAVQETQYF
TRBV24-1,CATSASFGGLFF
TRBV5-1,CASSRRNSYEQYF
TRBV11-2,CASSYRSEETQYF
TRBV2,CASSEATGSGQPQHF
TRBV7-2,CASSLGLGLGYEQFF
TRBV29-1,CSVDVGGYEQYF
TRBV7-9,CASSLRPLVRENEQFF
TRBV5-4,CASSSNLGGAYGYTF
TRBV20-1,CSASRAAPEQYF
TRBV29-1,CSVVVRGTDTQYF
TRBV27,CASSLRLGNEQFF